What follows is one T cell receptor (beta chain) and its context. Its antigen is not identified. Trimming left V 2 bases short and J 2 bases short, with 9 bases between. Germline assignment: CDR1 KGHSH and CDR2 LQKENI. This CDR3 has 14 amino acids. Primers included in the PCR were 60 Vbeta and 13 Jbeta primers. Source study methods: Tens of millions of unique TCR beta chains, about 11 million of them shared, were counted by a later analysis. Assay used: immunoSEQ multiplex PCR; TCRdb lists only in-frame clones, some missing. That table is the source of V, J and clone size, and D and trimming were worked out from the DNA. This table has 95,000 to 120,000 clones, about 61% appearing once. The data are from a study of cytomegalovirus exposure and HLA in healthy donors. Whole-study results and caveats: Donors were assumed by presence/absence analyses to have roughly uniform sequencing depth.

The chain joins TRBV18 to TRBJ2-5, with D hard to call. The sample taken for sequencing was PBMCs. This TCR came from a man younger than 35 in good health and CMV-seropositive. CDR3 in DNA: TGTGCCAGCTCACCAGTCCCCAGGCAAGAGACCCAGTACTTC. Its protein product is CASSPVPRQETQYF.